What follows is one T cell receptor beta chain and its context. This clonotype has more than one count but fewer than ten. The antigen it recognizes is unknown. No much larger clone exists at a distance of one base, and base qualities are not known. The sample originates from a study (dated by TCRdb to the mid-2010s). V was cut back by 4 bases and J by 3 bases, leaving a gap of 14 bases between them. CDR1 is given as SGHRS and CDR2 as YFSETQ, both from the germline V gene. The CDR3 measures 15 amino acids from cysteine to phenylalanine. The retained sequence is limited to the CDR3, 45 bases, with the frame set at the first base. Library method: RT-PCR. The reads were generated on an Illumina MiSeq. TCRdb took the public reads, trimmed them with fastp at Q25, ran MiXCR for clone calling and kept in-frame beta chains. Identical CDR3 proteins give one entry, which carries the most common genes and DNA. This sample holds about 680,000 distinct CDR3 sequences; 12% to 15% were observed only once. The ten largest clones represent 3.6% of the sample.

This receptor was obtained from a female donor in good health, serving as a healthy control. The chain is made from TRBV5-1 and TRBJ1-5, with no confident D gene call. Sequencing input: memory CD4+ T cells from blood. The base sequence is TGCGCCAGCAGCGAAATGGACGGGTTCAATCAGCCCCAGCATTTT. It is translated as CASSEMDGFNQPQHF.